The next 29 T cell receptor beta chains were all read from a single sample in a study of CD8 T cells in ankylosing spondylitis listed by TCRdb under 2017. Library creation used 5' RACE. Sequenced on an Illumina HiSeq 2500. TCRdb applied fastp at Q25 and MiXCR to the public reads, then kept only in-frame beta chains. Duplicate CDR3 protein sequences are folded into a single record with the most common DNA and genes. The sample yields some 220,000 distinct CDR3 sequences; roughly 8% were counted once. The ten largest clones add up to about 5% of the sample. Sequencing input: blood, either unsorted or a sorted T cell fraction (not recorded which). These receptors were obtained from a female donor with ankylosing spondylitis or in good health (not recorded which).

This clonotype was counted at least ten times. This chain connects TRBV5-8 to TRBJ1-5; D gene unclear. The CDR3 covers 16 residues. From germline, CDR1 is SGHTS and CDR2 YDEGEE. Trimming removed 0 bases from V and 4 bases from J, with 14 bases in between. In nucleotides, the CDR3 is TGTGCCAGCAGCTTGGTGGGTCCGGCTTTTAATCAGCCCCAGCATTTT. Its translation: CASSLVGPAFNQPQHF.

In its sample, this clonotype was seen many times. The J gene is TRBJ2-3, the V gene TRBV20-1, with D perhaps TRBD2 (5 bases). The CDR3 is made up of 15 amino acids. Germline V gives CDR1 DFQATT, CDR2 SNEGSKA (reference sequence). The V end was cut by 4 bases, the J end by 0 bases, with 14 bases between. The CDR3 reads CSAIDPRRSTDTQYF. The CDR3 region has the DNA TGCAGTGCTATTGACCCTCGGAGGAGCACAGATACGCAGTATTTT.

In this sample, this clonotype turned up many times. As DNA, the CDR3 is TGTGCCAGCACCGGACCCGCGGGACAGGGGACAAATGAGCAGTTCTTC. Its protein product is CASTGPAGQGTNEQFF. The V and J genes are TRBV7-9 and TRBJ2-1, with 10 positions matching TRBD1. CDR3 length equals 16 residues. From germline, CDR1 is SEHNR and CDR2 FQNEAQ (reference sequence). Trimming cost V 7 bases and J 7 bases; bases outside gene matches: 13.

This clonotype was counted a few times. This chain connects TRBV6-5 to TRBJ2-2; TRBD1 matches 8 bases. The CDR3 extends over 20 amino acids. V was pared by 1 base and J by 3 bases, with 16 bases of the junction left unmatched. Germline V gene sequence: CDR1 MNHEY, CDR2 SVGAGI. In DNA form, the CDR3 reads TGTGCCAGCAGTTACTGGATGAACCTGCCAGGGACAGGCCACACCGGGGAGCTGTTTTTT. This encodes CASSYWMNLPGTGHTGELFF.

The chain is built from TRBV9 and TRBJ2-6; the D call may be TRBD1 or TRBD2 (5 bases each). Trimming removed 4 bases from V and 0 bases from J, with 14 bases in between. CDR3 length: 17 residues. The germline CDR1 and CDR2 sequences are SGDLS and YYNGEE. CDR3 region: CASSSPGRSSGANVLTF. The CDR3 DNA sequence: TGTGCCAGCAGCTCCCCGGGACGATCCTCTGGGGCCAACGTCCTGACTTTC.

The rearrangement joins TRBV18 to TRBJ2-2; D is tentatively TRBD1 or TRBD2 (5 bases each). This CDR3 comprises 14 residues. Trimming took 0 bases from V and 6 from J, leaving 8 bases between them. In germline, CDR1 is KGHSH, CDR2 LQKENI. DNA for the CDR3: TGTGCCAGCTCACCACCAGGGACGGCCGGGGAGCTGTTTTTT. Residues: CASSPPGTAGELFF.

J is TRBJ2-7 and V is TRBV7-2; D may be TRBD2 (6 bases). The V end was cut by 3 bases, the J end by 5 bases, with 17 bases between. The length of the CDR3 is 15 residues. The germline gives CDR1 SGHTA, CDR2 FQGNSA. The CDR3, as DNA: TGTGCCAGCAGCTTTAGCTGGAGGGCCGGGAACGAGCAGTACTTC. Translation gives CASSFSWRAGNEQYF.

This clonotype appeared many times. J is TRBJ2-7 and V is TRBV6-2 or TRBV6-3; D is uncertain. The CDR3 is 14 residues long. V was shortened by 0 bases and J by 2 bases, with 8 bases between the two germline ends. The germline CDR1 and CDR2 sequences are MNHEY and SVGEGT. CDR3 bases: TGTGCCAGCAGTTACTCGACTGGAGCCTACGAGCAGTACTTC. Its protein is CASSYSTGAYEQYF.

This clonotype was recorded many times. This rearrangement joins TRBV5-1 to TRBJ2-1; TRBD2 matches 7 bases. The CDR3 sequence is 16 residues long. Germline V lookup: CDR1 SGHRS, CDR2 YFSETQ. V gave up 6 bases and J gave up 1 base; unmatched junction bases: 10. The DNA for the CDR3 is TGCGCCAGCACCAGAGCGGGGCCAGCATCCTACAATGAGCAGTTCTTC. Protein: CASTRAGPASYNEQFF.

This clonotype was picked up one time. The junction shows a germline mismatch at one end, possibly a read error. The chain combines TRBV7-2 with TRBJ2-1, with D maybe TRBD2 (5 bases). CDR1 and CDR2 (germline): SGHTA, FQGNSA. The CDR3 is 16 amino acids. The DNA for the CDR3 is TGTGTCAGCAGCTTTGTCTCGGGAAGCTCCTACAATGAGCAGTTCTTC. Translation gives CVSSFVSGSSYNEQFF.

This clonotype was counted ten times or more. The rearrangement uses TRBV24-1 and TRBJ1-2; D gene uncertain. Looked up from germline, CDR1 is KGHDR and CDR2 is SFDVKD. Trimming took 4 bases from V and 2 from J, leaving 4 bases between them. There are 12 residues in the CDR3. DNA for the CDR3: TGTGCCACCAGTGACCCCAACTATGGCTACACCTTC. It is translated as CATSDPNYGYTF.

This clonotype was picked up many times. The chain joins TRBV29-1 to TRBJ2-2, with D hard to call. With 2 bases removed from V and 5 bases from J, the gap between germline ends came to 9 bases. Germline values: CDR1 SQVTM, CDR2 ANQGSEA. The length of the CDR3 is 13 residues. The DNA of the CDR3 is TGCAGCGTTGAATCAACTCTGACCGGGGAGCTGTTTTTT. Encoded protein: CSVESTLTGELFF.

This clonotype was observed at least ten times. The J gene is TRBJ1-5, the V gene TRBV12-3 or TRBV12-4; D is ambiguous. V dropped 6 bases and J dropped 4 bases, with 19 bases sitting between them. The CDR3 is 16 residues long. As DNA, the CDR3 is TGTGCCAGCAGCTCAGTCGTCTACAGTCGGAATCAGCCCCAGCATTTT. It translates to CASSSVVYSRNQPQHF.

Ten or more counts support this clonotype. This chain joins TRBV6-2 or TRBV6-3 and TRBJ2-1; D gene ambiguous. The CDR3 is 14 residues long. With 2 bases removed from V and 5 bases from J, the gap between germline ends came to 10 bases. Germline V lookup: CDR1 MNHEY, CDR2 SVGEGT. CDR3 loop: CASSYPRTNNEQFF. The DNA for the CDR3 is TGTGCCAGCAGTTACCCCCGGACGAACAATGAGCAGTTCTTC.

The sample holds many counts of this clonotype. This sequence joins TRBV6-2 or TRBV6-3 and TRBJ2-1, with 10 bases identical to TRBD2. After removal of 2 bases from V and 7 bases from J, the junction contained 5 bases not matched to a gene. The germline CDR1 and CDR2 sequences are MNHEY and SVGEGT. This CDR3 region has 15 residues. The CDR3 DNA sequence: TGTGCCAGCAGTTACGGGCTAGCGGGAGAAAATGAGCAGTTCTTC. Encoded protein: CASSYGLAGENEQFF.

The table lists this clonotype with many counts. The rearrangement uses TRBV7-2 and TRBJ2-5, with D hard to call. Germline V CDR1 and CDR2: SGHTA, FQGNSA. The CDR3 covers 13 residues. V was clipped by 5 bases and J by 4 bases, with 11 bases between them. This CDR3 reads CASSLIFTETQYF. DNA for the CDR3: TGTGCCAGCAGCCTTATATTCACAGAGACCCAGTACTTC. Drawing the rest from reference TRBV7-2 and TRBJ2-5, the complete variable domain is GAGVSQSPSNKVTEKGKDVELRCDPISGHTALYWYRQSLGQGLEFLIYFQGNSAPDKSGLPSDRFSAERTGGSVSTLTIQRTQQEDSAVYLCASSLIFTETQYFGPGTRLLVL.

Ten or more counts support this clonotype. This chain links TRBV7-2 with TRBJ2-7; 7 bases agree with TRBD1. From germline, CDR1 is SGHTA and CDR2 FQGNSA. CDR3 length equals 15 residues. With V trimmed by 2 bases and J by 2 bases, 6 bases remained unmatched. The CDR3 loop is CASSLFSQGAYEQYF. As DNA, the CDR3 is TGTGCCAGCAGCTTATTTAGTCAGGGGGCCTACGAGCAGTACTTC.

The chain employs TRBV30 and TRBJ2-1, with D unclear. Germline loops: CDR1 GTSNPN, CDR2 SVGIG (reference sequence). Deletions cut 5 bases from V and 4 bases from J, with 9 bases between. CDR3 length: 12 amino acids. For the CDR3, the DNA is TGTGCCTGGGACGGAGTATACAATGAGCAGTTCTTC. Translation gives CAWDGVYNEQFF.

This clonotype appeared many times. The rearrangement links TRBV19 to TRBJ2-1; unclear D gene. In germline, CDR1 is LNHDA, CDR2 SQIVND (reference sequence). V was trimmed by 10 bases and J by 3 bases, leaving 19 bases between them. The CDR3 is made up of 15 amino acids. CDR3 coding DNA: TGTGCCACCTCATCTAGAGGACCCCGCTACAATGAGCAGTTCTTC. It codes for CATSSRGPRYNEQFF.

This clonotype was found many times. This sequence joins TRBV11-1 and TRBJ2-1; TRBD2 aligns across 11 bases. V dropped 1 base and J dropped 6; count of bases not matched to a gene: 20. Looked up from germline, CDR1 is SGHAT and CDR2 is FQDESV (reference sequence). This CDR3 spans 21 amino acids. The CDR3 reads CASSLVVPGTSGTTPPNEQFF. The CDR3 coding sequence is TGTGCCAGCAGCTTAGTGGTGCCCGGGACTAGCGGAACCACCCCACCCAATGAGCAGTTCTTC.

There are many counts of this clonotype. V gene TRBV7-8 combines with J gene TRBJ2-1; 8 bases are a match to TRBD2. Losses at the gene ends were 2 bases for V and 7 bases for J; bases not matched to a gene: 7. CDR3 length: 15 residues. The germline V gene encodes CDR1 SGHVS and CDR2 FQNEAQ. The CDR3 sequence is CASSLTLAGKNEQFF. CDR3 DNA sequence: TGTGCCAGCAGCTTAACGTTAGCGGGAAAAAATGAGCAGTTCTTC.

In this sample, this clonotype turned up many times. This chain links TRBV4-2 with TRBJ1-2; TRBD1 might be the D (5 bases). In germline, CDR1 is LGHNA, CDR2 YNFKEQ. The CDR3 spans 15 residues. The V end lost 0 bases, the J end lost 4 bases, and 12 bases lay between the germline ends. The CDR3 region has the DNA TGTGCCAGCAGCCAAGAAGGGGCGCTGAGCTATGGCTACACCTTC. Its protein is CASSQEGALSYGYTF.

This clonotype was recorded at least ten times. The chain uses TRBV29-1 and TRBJ1-2, with D possibly matching TRBD1 (5 bases). Germline CDR1 SQVTM, CDR2 ANQGSEA. CDR3 size: 15 residues. V lost 1 base to trimming and J lost 4 bases, with 16 bases between them. The CDR3 region has the DNA TGCAGCGTTGAAGGAGACAGCATCAACCTCTATGGCTACACCTTC. The encoded protein is CSVEGDSINLYGYTF.

This clonotype came up many times. CDR3 region: CASIPKDGSSYNEQFF. CDR3 coding DNA: TGTGCCAGCATCCCGAAGGACGGCAGCTCCTACAATGAGCAGTTCTTC. The V call is TRBV2, the J call TRBJ2-1; D remains unclear. This CDR3 is built from 16 residues. The germline V gene encodes CDR1 SNHLY and CDR2 FYNNEI. V was pared by 7 bases and J by 0 bases, with 16 bases between.

The chain is built from TRBV4-2 and TRBJ2-1; 11 bases align to TRBD2. Germline V lookup: CDR1 LGHNA, CDR2 YNFKEQ. This CDR3 has 16 amino acids. After removal of 1 base from V and 1 base from J, the junction contained 0 bases not matched to a gene. CDR3 sequence (DNA): TGTGCCAGCAGCCAAGTAGCGGGAGGGTCCTACAATGAGCAGTTCTTC. Its protein is CASSQVAGGSYNEQFF.

In its sample, this clonotype was seen many times. The chain links TRBV4-3 to TRBJ2-5; D is possibly TRBD2 (7 bases). Germline assignment: CDR1 LGHNA and CDR2 YSLEER. This CDR3 has 16 amino acids. Trimming took off 1 base at V and 3 bases at J, with 15 bases between the two ends. This CDR3 is CASSQGLQGGKETQYF. The CDR3 DNA is TGCGCCAGCAGCCAAGGCTTACAGGGAGGGAAAGAGACCCAGTACTTC.

This clonotype has a handful of counts. The chain recombines TRBV5-1 with TRBJ2-7, with 12 bases fitting TRBD2. This CDR3 has 15 amino acids. V trimming: 5 bases; J trimming: 4 bases; junction bases outside the gene matches: 7. CDR1 is SGHRS and CDR2 is YFSETQ in the germline V gene. The DNA of the CDR3 is TGCGCCAGCAGTTTCCTAGCGGGAGGGCCTTACGAGCAGTACTTC. Translating gives CASSFLAGGPYEQYF.

The sample holds many counts of this clonotype. The J gene is TRBJ1-4, the V gene TRBV20-1, with TRBD1 as a possible D gene (5 bases). This CDR3 has 13 amino acids. Trimming took 6 bases from V and 7 from J, leaving 15 bases between them. The germline CDR1 and CDR2 sequences are DFQATT and SNEGSKA (reference sequence). In DNA form, the CDR3 reads TGCAGTGCCCTCGGGCGGGGGGGTGAAAAACTGTTTTTT. Translation gives CSALGRGGEKLFF.

The sample holds many counts of this clonotype. V and J are TRBV9 and TRBJ2-1, with TRBD2 matching over 9 bases. The CDR3 covers 16 residues. Trimming took 0 bases from V and 8 from J; bases not matched to a gene: 9. The germline V gene encodes CDR1 SGDLS and CDR2 YYNGEE. In DNA, the CDR3 is TGTGCCAGCAGCGTAGGGGTTAGCGGGAGTTTCGATGAGCAGTTCTTC. Translated, it gives CASSVGVSGSFDEQFF.